This T cell receptor (beta chain) was identified in a study of T cells in Graves' hyperthyroidism and ophthalmopathy. The CDR3 totals 15 residues. CDR1 is SGHVS and CDR2 is FQNEAQ in the germline V gene. V lost 1 base to trimming and J lost 6 bases, with 10 bases between them. RNA transcripts yielded amplified TCR beta CDR3 regions. Initially, a first-round RT-PCR of the TCR CDR3 employed the HTBI primer set. MiXCR, applied by TCRdb to the multiplex PCR reads, yields one record per CDR3 protein. This sample yields roughly 260,000 distinct CDR3 sequences, of which about 14% are seen a single time; roughly 13% belongs to the top ten. This clonotype was counted ten times or more.

The chain is built from TRBV7-8 and TRBJ1-6; possible D gene TRBD1, 5 bases. The clonotype comes from a woman between 35 and 50 years old with Graves' hyperthyroidism that later progressed to Graves' ophthalmopathy. Sequencing input: blood. CDR3 nucleotides: TGTGCCAGCAGCTTAGGGCAGGGAATTAATTCACCCCTCCACTTT. Translation: CASSLGQGINSPLHF.